This T cell receptor beta chain was recovered during a study of cytomegalovirus exposure and HLA in healthy donors. General study results and limits: Some V segments (TRBV6-2 and TRBV6-3 among them) were excluded as indistinguishable. Earlier findings revealed that most TCR beta V segments proved productive either about 90% or about 30% of the time.

The PCR contained 60 Vbeta and 13 Jbeta primers. Repertoires were generated with immunoSEQ multiplex PCR, while TCRdb's copy carries only in-frame clones and drops some. Among 200,000 to 300,000 clones, 78% were seen once, and the ten largest hold 0.47%. Germline V lookup: CDR1 SQVTM, CDR2 ANQGSEA. J lost 2 bases, V lost 6 bases, and 7 bases had no gene match. This CDR3 contains 13 residues. A note on this clone: Its antigen is still unknown.

The sample was PBMCs. This receptor was taken from a boy between 10 and 17 years old in good health and CMV-seronegative. V gene TRBV29-1 combines with J gene TRBJ2-7, with 7 bases lining up with TRBD1. For the CDR3, the DNA is TGCAGCGTCAGAACAGGGGAAACCTACGAGCAGTACTTC. Translating gives CSVRTGETYEQYF.